A selection of T cell receptor beta chains follows, all from one sample in a study of blood T cell repertoires in COVID-19. The table came from immunoSEQ multiplex PCR; TCRdb's copy has only in-frame clones and leaves some out. The sample lists under 350,000 clones, 90% seen once, with roughly 2.6% in the top ten. The sample was PBMCs or T cells enriched from blood (not recorded which). The receptors were gathered from a man in his sixties who had recovered from COVID-19. The CDR3 runs from the conserved cysteine through the conserved F or W. D genes are given only for firm matches. Expanded clones get a size class; other rows say once, few or many, or leave the size out.

j_call v_call d_call clone_size cdr3_nt cdr3_aa
TRBJ1-3 TRBV10-3 - few TGTGCCATCGGCGGGATCGGAAACACCATATATTTT CAIGGIGNTIYF
TRBJ1-1 TRBV2 - - TGTGCCAGCAGTGATCTGGCAGGGTGGGTCAACACTGAAGCTTTCTTT CASSDLAGWVNTEAFF
TRBJ2-1 TRBV5-4 - - TGTGCCAGCAGCTCTTATGCTAGCATCAATGAGCAGTTCTTC CASSSYASINEQFF
TRBJ1-1 TRBV28 - - TGTGCCAGCAGTTTCGTGGGGCGGGGTAGGGCAACTGAAGCTTTCTTT CASSFVGRGRATEAFF
TRBJ1-1 TRBV15 - - TGTGCCACCAGCAGAGATGGGAGGGCTGAAGCTTTCTTT CATSRDGRAEAFF
TRBJ1-1 TRBV7-2 - - TGTGCCAGCAGCCCCCGTCCAGGGGCCTCTGAAGCTTTCTTT CASSPRPGASEAFF
TRBJ1-6 TRBV19 TRBD1 - TGTGCCAGTGGAGACAGGGCTGATTCACCCCTCCACTTT CASGDRADSPLHF
TRBJ2-1 TRBV4-1 - - TGCGCCAGCAGCCAAGATCGAGCTAACAATGAGCAGTTCTTC CASSQDRANNEQFF
TRBJ2-1 TRBV24-1 TRBD1 - TGTGCCACCAGTGATTCCTACAGGGGTTTCACCTACAATGAGCAGTTCTTC CATSDSYRGFTYNEQFF
TRBJ2-7 TRBV3-1/TRBV3-2 - - TGTGCCAGCAGCCCCCGGGGTTCCTACGAGCAGTACTTC CASSPRGSYEQYF
TRBJ1-6 TRBV7-2 - - TGTGCCAGCAGCTTGGACAGCGGGGCTAATTCACCCCTCCACTTT CASSLDSGANSPLHF
TRBJ1-3 TRBV18 - - TGTGCCAGCTCATCCTCGGGACACAGTGGAAACACCATATATTTT CASSSSGHSGNTIYF
TRBJ1-1 TRBV6-5 - once TGTGCCAGCTCGAGGTTACAGGCACAGAACACTGAAGCTTTCTTT CASSRLQAQNTEAFF
TRBJ1-2 TRBV12-3/TRBV12-4 - - TGTGCCAGCACCTCGTACAGGGTTGGTGGCTACACCTTC CASTSYRVGGYTF
TRBJ1-5 TRBV7-2 TRBD1 - TGTGCCAGCAGCTTAGCAGGACAGGGGGCTGGACAGCCCCAGCATTTT CASSLAGQGAGQPQHF
TRBJ2-5 TRBV24-1 - - TGTGCCACCAGTGAAACGGGACTGGGGGTCTTCGGGACCCAGTACTTC CATSETGLGVFGTQYF
TRBJ2-5 TRBV24-1 TRBD2 - TGTGCCACCAGTGACCCGACTAGCGGGAACCAAGAGACCCAGTACTTC CATSDPTSGNQETQYF
TRBJ2-2 TRBV4-1 - - TGCGCCAGCAGCCAAGAGATTTTGGGGTCCGGGGACGGGGAGCTGTTTTTT CASSQEILGSGDGELFF
TRBJ2-3 TRBV18 - - TGTGCCAGCTCACCCTTTACCGGGACTTACACAGATACGCAGTATTTT CASSPFTGTYTDTQYF
TRBJ2-1 TRBV7-9 - - TGTGCCAGCAGCCCAAGCTCTAGCCCCTCCTACAATGAGCAGTTCTTC CASSPSSSPSYNEQFF
TRBJ2-5 TRBV5-1 TRBD2 - TGCGCCAGCACCGGCGGGAGTGGTGGAGAGACCCAGTACTTC CASTGGSGGETQYF
TRBJ2-3 TRBV5-5 - - TGTGCCAGCAGCCGTGGTAGGGGTGCAGATACGCAGTATTTT CASSRGRGADTQYF
TRBJ2-5 TRBV6-5 - - TGTGCCAGCAGTTACTCGACTAGAGTCCAAGAGACCCAGTACTTC CASSYSTRVQETQYF
TRBJ1-1 TRBV4-3 - once TGCGCCAGCAGCCAAGGACAGTCAGCTTTCTTT CASSQGQSAFF
TRBJ2-7 TRBV7-8 - - TGTGCCAGCAGCTTAGTAAGGAGGGACGAGCAGTACTTC CASSLVRRDEQYF
TRBJ1-5 TRBV4-1 - - TGCGCCAGCAGCCAAGAGGAAACAGGGACTCAGCCCCAGCATTTT CASSQEETGTQPQHF
TRBJ2-7 TRBV11-3 TRBD2 - TGTGCCAGCAGTGGACCCGGGACTAGCGGGGTCCTTTACGAGCAGTACTTC CASSGPGTSGVLYEQYF
TRBJ2-7 TRBV6-5 TRBD2 - TGTGCCAGCAGTTACTTGCGGGGGGGCGGCAACGAGCAGTACTTC CASSYLRGGGNEQYF
TRBJ1-2 TRBV9 - - TGTGCCAGCAGCGGAACACAAGTCGCTACAGGATATGGCTACACCTTC CASSGTQVATGYGYTF
TRBJ2-1 TRBV5-1 TRBD2 - TGCGCCAGCAGCGCCCTACCGGGGGGGGTGTTCTTC CASSALPGGVFF
TRBJ2-5 TRBV5-1 - once TGCGCCAGCAGCTCAGGGAACGTCGGGTCCCAAGAGACCCAGTACTTC CASSSGNVGSQETQYF
TRBJ2-7 TRBV7-2 TRBD1 - TGTGCCAGCAGCTCCGACAGGGGGCGCGTAGGGTACGAGCAGTACTTC CASSSDRGRVGYEQYF
TRBJ1-2 TRBV11-3 TRBD1 - TGTGCCAGCAGCTTAGGACAGGGGGGATATGGCTACACCTTC CASSLGQGGYGYTF
TRBJ1-2 TRBV3-1/TRBV3-2 - - TGTGCCAGCAGCCAAGTAGGGGGGGAATCGGGCTACACCTTC CASSQVGGESGYTF
TRBJ2-7 TRBV4-1 TRBD1 - TGCGCCAGCAGCCAAGAGGAAAGGCGAGGGACAGGGGCCTACGAGCAGTACTTC CASSQEERRGTGAYEQYF
TRBJ2-7 TRBV9 TRBD2 - TGTGCCAGCAGCAAGGGACCGGGGGGATACGAGCAGTACTTC CASSKGPGGYEQYF
TRBJ1-2 TRBV5-1 - - TGCGCCAGCAGCTTCACTGATAACTATGGCTACACCTTC CASSFTDNYGYTF
TRBJ2-7 TRBV18 - - TGTGCCAGCTCACCGCCCCGAGGAGGGGGCAGGGACGAGCAGTACTTC CASSPPRGGGRDEQYF
TRBJ2-3 TRBV18 TRBD2 - TGTGCCAGCTCACCGCTGGGACTAGCGGAATCAAATGGAGATACGCAGTATTTT CASSPLGLAESNGDTQYF
TRBJ2-7 TRBV6-1 TRBD1 - TGTGCCAGCAGTGAACCGGGACAGTTTAGACCTTACGAGCAGTACTTC CASSEPGQFRPYEQYF
TRBJ2-3 TRBV6-1 TRBD2 - TGTGCCAGCAGTGAACGGCTAGCGGGAGGACTAAGCACAGATACGCAGTATTTT CASSERLAGGLSTDTQYF
TRBJ2-3 TRBV10-1 TRBD2 - TGCGCCAGCAGTGGTGGCCTAGCGGCCACAGATACGCAGTATTTT CASSGGLAATDTQYF
TRBJ2-3 TRBV14 TRBD1 - TGTGCCAGCAGCCAAAGATCCCGGACAGGGACAGATACGCAGTATTTT CASSQRSRTGTDTQYF
TRBJ2-7 TRBV2 - - TGTGCCAGCAGTGGTACTCCCTACGAGCAGTACTTC CASSGTPYEQYF
TRBJ1-1 TRBV18 TRBD1 - TGTGCCAGCTCACCGCCGGGACAGCGGACCACTGAAGCTTTCTTT CASSPPGQRTTEAFF
TRBJ2-7 TRBV6-2/TRBV6-3 - few TGTGCCAGCAGTTATAGCTCAGCAAAGAGCTCCTACGAGCAGTACTTC CASSYSSAKSSYEQYF
TRBJ2-7 TRBV27 - - TGTGCCAGCAGTCCGGACACCAGACCCTACGAGCAGTACTTC CASSPDTRPYEQYF
TRBJ2-1 TRBV7-3 TRBD2 - TGTGCCAGCAGCAACGGACTAGCGGACTACAATGAGCAGTTCTTC CASSNGLADYNEQFF
TRBJ2-7 TRBV18 - - TGTGCCAGCTCAAGAAACGAGGGCTACGAGCAGTACTTC CASSRNEGYEQYF
TRBJ2-2 TRBV5-4 TRBD2 few TGTGCCAGCAGCCGGGTAGCGGGGGAGGACCCCGGGGAGCTGTTTTTT CASSRVAGEDPGELFF
TRBJ1-1 TRBV11-2 - - TGTGCCAGCAGCTTTTTGGCAGGGCCAATGAACACTGAAGCTTTCTTT CASSFLAGPMNTEAFF